This entry is about one T cell receptor beta chain. This specimen comes from a study of blood T cell repertoires in COVID-19. Across the study: There were acute and convalescent COVID-19 samples, and they came from the United States, Italy and Spain. The cDNA or gDNA used as material had been derived from T cells, B-cell-depleted T cells, or PBMCs.

CDR1 is MNHEY, CDR2 SMNVEV, per germline (reference sequence). V lost 3 bases and J 7 bases, leaving 10 bases between the germline ends. The CDR3 is 14 residues long. In the original analysis: Amplified reference gene primers provided the basis for estimating nucleated cell counts. The repertoire was sequenced with immunoSEQ multiplex PCR; TCRdb's copy has only in-frame clones and lacks some. V and J calls and clone size follow that table, whereas D and trimming were derived from the DNA. The table lists roughly 180,000 clones, more than 80% of them singletons. The sequenced sample consisted of peripheral blood. This clonotype was sampled from a woman in her sixties with acute or convalescent COVID-19. The V and J genes are TRBV27 and TRBJ1-6; maybe TRBD1 (6 bases). The CDR3 nucleotides read TGTGCCAGCAGTTTCGGACAGCCCAATTCACCCCTCCACTTT. This sequence encodes CASSFGQPNSPLHF.